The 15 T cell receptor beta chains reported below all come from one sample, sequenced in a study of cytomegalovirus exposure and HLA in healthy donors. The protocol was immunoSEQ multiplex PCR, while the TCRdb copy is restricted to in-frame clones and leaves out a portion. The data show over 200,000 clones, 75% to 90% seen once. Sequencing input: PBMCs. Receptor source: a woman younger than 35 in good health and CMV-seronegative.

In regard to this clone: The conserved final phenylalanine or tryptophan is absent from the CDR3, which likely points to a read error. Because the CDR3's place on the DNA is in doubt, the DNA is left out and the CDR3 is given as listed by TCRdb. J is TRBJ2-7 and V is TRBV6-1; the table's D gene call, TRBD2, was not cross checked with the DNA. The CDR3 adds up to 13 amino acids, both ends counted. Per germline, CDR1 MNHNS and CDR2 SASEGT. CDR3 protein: CASSEGLGDRGIL.

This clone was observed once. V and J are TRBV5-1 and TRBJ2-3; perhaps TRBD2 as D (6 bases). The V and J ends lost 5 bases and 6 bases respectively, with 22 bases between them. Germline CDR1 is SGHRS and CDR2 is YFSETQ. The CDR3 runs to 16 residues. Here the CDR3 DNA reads TGCGCCAGCAGTCAAGAGGGAGGTGGGGGGATCGATACGCAGTATTTT. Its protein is CASSQEGGGGIDTQYF.

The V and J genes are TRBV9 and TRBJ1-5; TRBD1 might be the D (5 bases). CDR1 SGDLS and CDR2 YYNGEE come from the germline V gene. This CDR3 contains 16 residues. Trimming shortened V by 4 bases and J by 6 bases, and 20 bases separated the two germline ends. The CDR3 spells CASSLDSGTGIQPQHF. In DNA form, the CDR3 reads TGTGCCAGCAGCCTTGATTCCGGGACCGGGATTCAGCCCCAGCATTTT.

Written as DNA, the CDR3 is TGCGCCAGCAGCTTATTGTATAGCAATCAGCCCCAGCATTTT. Residues: CASSLLYSNQPQHF. The V and J genes are TRBV10-2 and TRBJ1-5; unclear D gene. V lost 6 bases to trimming and J lost 0 bases, with 9 bases between them. The length of the CDR3 is 14 residues. The germline gives CDR1 WSHSY, CDR2 SAAADI.

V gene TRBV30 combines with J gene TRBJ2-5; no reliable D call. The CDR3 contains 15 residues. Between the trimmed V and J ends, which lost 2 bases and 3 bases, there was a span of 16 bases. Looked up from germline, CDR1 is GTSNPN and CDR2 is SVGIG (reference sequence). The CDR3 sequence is CAWSTVPSSEETQYF. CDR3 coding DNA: TGTGCCTGGAGTACCGTCCCCTCCTCCGAAGAGACCCAGTACTTC.

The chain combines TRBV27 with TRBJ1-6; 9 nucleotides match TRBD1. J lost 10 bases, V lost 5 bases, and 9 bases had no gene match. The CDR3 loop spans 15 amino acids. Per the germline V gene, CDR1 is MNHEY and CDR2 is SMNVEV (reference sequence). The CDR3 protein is CASSSPGQGRSPLHF. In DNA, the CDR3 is TGTGCCAGCAGTAGCCCGGGACAGGGACGGTCACCCCTCCACTTT.

CDR3 coding DNA: TGTGCCAGCAGCTTCGACGGGGCAACTCTCTACGAGCAGTACTTC. It translates to CASSFDGATLYEQYF. This chain joins TRBV6-5 and TRBJ2-7; TRBD1 or TRBD2 may be the D gene (5 bases each). This CDR3 comprises 15 residues. CDR1 is MNHEY, CDR2 SVGAGI, per germline. Trimming pared 6 bases from V and 3 bases from J, leaving 18 bases between.

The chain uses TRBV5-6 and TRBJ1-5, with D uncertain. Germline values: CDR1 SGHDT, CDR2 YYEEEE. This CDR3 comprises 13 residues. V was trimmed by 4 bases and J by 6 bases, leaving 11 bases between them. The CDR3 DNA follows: TGTGCCAGCAGCCCCGGCTGGGGTCAGCCCCAGCATTTT. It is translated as CASSPGWGQPQHF.

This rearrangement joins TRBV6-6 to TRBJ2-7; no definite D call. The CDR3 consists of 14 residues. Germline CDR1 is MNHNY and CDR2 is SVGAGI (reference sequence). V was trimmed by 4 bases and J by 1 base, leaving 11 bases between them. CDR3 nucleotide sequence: TGTGCCAGCAGTTTAGACAACCGTTCCTACGAGCAGTACTTC. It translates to CASSLDNRSYEQYF.

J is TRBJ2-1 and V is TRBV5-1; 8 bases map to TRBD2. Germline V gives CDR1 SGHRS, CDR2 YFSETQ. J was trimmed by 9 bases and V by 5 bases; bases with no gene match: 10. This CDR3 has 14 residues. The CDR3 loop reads CASRVGRAGGEQFF. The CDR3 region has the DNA TGCGCCAGCAGGGTCGGGAGGGCTGGAGGTGAGCAGTTCTTC.

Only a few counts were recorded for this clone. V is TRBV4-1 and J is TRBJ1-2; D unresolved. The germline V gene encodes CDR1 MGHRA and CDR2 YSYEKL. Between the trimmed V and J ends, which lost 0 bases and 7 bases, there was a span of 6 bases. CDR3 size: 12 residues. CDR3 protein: CASSQDFRGYTF. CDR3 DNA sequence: TGCGCCAGCAGCCAAGATTTTCGTGGCTACACCTTC.

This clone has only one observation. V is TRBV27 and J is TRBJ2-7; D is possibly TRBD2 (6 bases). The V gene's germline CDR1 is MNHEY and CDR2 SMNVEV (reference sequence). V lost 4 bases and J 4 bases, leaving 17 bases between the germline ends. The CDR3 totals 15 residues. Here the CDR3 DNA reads TGTGCCAGCAGTTCCCCCGGGGGTAGGGGATACGAGCAGTACTTC. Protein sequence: CASSSPGGRGYEQYF.

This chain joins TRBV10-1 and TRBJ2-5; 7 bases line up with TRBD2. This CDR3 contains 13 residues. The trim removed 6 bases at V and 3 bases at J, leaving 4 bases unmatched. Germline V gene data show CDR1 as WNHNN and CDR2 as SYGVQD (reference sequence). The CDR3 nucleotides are TGCGCCAGCAGGGCTAGCGGCGAAGAGACCCAGTACTTC. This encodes CASRASGEETQYF.

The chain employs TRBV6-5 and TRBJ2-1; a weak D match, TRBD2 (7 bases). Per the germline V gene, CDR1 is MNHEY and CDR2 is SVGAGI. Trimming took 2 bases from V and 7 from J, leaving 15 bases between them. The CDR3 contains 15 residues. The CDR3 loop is CASSYGGGGRNEQFF. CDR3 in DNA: TGTGCCAGCAGTTACGGGGGAGGGGGGAGGAATGAGCAGTTCTTC.

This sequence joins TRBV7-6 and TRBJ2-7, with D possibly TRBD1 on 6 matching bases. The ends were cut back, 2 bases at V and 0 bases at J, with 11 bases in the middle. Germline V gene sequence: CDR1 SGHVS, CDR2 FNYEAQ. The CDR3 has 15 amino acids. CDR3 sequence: CASSLSPDSSYEQYF. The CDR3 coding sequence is TGTGCCAGCAGCTTATCCCCGGACAGCTCCTACGAGCAGTACTTC.